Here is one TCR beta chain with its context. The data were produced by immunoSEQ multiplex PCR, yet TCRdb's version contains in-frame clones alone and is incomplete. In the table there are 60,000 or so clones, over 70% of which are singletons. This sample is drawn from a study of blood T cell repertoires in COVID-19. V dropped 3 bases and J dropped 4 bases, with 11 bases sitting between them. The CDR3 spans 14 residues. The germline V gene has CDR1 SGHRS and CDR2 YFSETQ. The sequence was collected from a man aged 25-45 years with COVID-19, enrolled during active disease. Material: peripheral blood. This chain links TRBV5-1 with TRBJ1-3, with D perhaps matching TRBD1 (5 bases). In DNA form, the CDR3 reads TGCGCCAGCAGCTCTTCAGGGTCAGGAAACACCATATATTTT. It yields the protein CASSSSGSGNTIYF.